This entry features one T cell receptor beta chain sequence. In germline, CDR1 is SEHNR, CDR2 FQNEAQ (reference sequence). There are 17 residues in the CDR3. Trimming took 2 bases from V and 6 from J; bases not matched to a gene: 10. The data stem from a study of control samples from healthy donors and cancer patients. TCRdb's copy holds only in-frame clones and misses some; the assay was immunoSEQ multiplex PCR. The table includes roughly 170,000 clones, 70% to 90% detected once. The receptor was derived from a woman in her 30s in good health. This chain connects TRBV7-9 to TRBJ2-1; 10 bases fit TRBD1. Sample: blood. CDR3 bases: TGTGCCAGCAGCTTAACTCCCTCCGGGACAGGGGCCAATGAGCAGTTCTTC. This codes for CASSLTPSGTGANEQFF.